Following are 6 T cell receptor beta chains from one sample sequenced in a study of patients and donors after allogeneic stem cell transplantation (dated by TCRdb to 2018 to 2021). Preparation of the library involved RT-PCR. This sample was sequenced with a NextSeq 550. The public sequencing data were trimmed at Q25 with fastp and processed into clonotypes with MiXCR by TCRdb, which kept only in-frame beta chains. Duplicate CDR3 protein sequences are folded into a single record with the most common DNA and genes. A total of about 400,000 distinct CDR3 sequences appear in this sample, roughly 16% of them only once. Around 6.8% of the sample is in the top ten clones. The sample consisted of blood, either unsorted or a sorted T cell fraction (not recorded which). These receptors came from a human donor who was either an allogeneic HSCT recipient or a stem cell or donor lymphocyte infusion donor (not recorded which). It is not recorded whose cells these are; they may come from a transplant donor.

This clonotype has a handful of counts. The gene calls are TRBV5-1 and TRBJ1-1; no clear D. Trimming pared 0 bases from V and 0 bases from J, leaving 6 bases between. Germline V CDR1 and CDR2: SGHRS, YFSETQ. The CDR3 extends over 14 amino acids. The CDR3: CASSLANLNTEAFF. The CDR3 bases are TGCGCCAGCAGCTTGGCCAACTTGAACACTGAAGCTTTCTTT.

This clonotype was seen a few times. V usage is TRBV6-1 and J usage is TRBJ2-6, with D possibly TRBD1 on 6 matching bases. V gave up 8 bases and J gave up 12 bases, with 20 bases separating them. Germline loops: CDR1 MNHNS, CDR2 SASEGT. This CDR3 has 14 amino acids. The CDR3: CASFSKGRGSVLTF. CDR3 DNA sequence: TGTGCCAGCTTCAGCAAGGGCAGGGGTTCCGTCCTGACTTTC.

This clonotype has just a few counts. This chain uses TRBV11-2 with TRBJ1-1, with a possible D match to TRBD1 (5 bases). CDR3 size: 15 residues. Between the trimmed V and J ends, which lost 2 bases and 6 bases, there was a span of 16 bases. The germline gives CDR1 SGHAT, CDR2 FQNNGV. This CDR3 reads CASSLYGGVPPEAFF. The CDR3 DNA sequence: TGTGCCAGCAGCTTATATGGAGGGGTCCCCCCTGAAGCTTTCTTT.

This CDR3 reads CASSLGVSGTEAFF. CDR3 coding DNA: TGTGCCAGCAGTTTAGGTGTATCGGGGACCGAAGCTTTCTTT. The J gene is TRBJ1-1, the V gene TRBV12-3 or TRBV12-4, with D perhaps TRBD1 (5 bases). Trimming removed 1 base at V and 8 bases at J, with 14 bases between. CDR3 length: 14 residues.

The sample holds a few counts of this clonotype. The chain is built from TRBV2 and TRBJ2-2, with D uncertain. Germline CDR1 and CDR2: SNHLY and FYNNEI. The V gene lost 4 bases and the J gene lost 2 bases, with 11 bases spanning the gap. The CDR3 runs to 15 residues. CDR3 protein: CASSVSGENTGELFF. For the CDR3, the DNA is TGTGCCAGCAGTGTGTCAGGTGAAAACACCGGGGAGCTGTTTTTT.

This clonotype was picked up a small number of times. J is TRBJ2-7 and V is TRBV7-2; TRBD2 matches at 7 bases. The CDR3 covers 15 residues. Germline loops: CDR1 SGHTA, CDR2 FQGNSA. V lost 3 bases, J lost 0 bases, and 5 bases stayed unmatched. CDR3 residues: CASSFSGTNSYEQYF. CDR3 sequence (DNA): TGTGCCAGCAGCTTTTCCGGGACTAACTCCTACGAGCAGTACTTC.